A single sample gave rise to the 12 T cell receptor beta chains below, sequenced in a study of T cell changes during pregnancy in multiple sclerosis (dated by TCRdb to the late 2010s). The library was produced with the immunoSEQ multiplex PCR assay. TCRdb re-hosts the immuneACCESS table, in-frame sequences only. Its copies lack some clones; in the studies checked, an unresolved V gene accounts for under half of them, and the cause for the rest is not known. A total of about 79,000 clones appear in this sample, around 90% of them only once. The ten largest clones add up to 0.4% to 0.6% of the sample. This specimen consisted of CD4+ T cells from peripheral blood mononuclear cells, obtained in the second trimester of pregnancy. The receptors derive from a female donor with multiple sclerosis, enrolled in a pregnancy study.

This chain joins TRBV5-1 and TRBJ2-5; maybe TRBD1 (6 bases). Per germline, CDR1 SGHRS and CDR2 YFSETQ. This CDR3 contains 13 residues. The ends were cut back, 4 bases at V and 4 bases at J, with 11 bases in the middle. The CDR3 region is CASSPGQRETQYF. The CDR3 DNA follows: TGCGCCAGCAGCCCGGGACAAAGAGAGACCCAGTACTTC.

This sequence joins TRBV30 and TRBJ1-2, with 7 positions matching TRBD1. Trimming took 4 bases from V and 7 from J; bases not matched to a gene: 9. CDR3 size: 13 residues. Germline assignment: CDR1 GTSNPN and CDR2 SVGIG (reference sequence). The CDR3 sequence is CAWNTGTALGYTF. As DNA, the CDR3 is TGTGCCTGGAACACCGGGACAGCCCTTGGCTACACCTTC.

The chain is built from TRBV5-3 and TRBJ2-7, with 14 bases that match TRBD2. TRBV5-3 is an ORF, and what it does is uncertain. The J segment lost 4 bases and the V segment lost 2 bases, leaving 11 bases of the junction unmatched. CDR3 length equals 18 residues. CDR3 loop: CARSFQMGLAGAWYEQYF. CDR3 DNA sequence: TGTGCCAGAAGCTTCCAAATGGGACTAGCGGGAGCTTGGTACGAGCAGTACTTC.

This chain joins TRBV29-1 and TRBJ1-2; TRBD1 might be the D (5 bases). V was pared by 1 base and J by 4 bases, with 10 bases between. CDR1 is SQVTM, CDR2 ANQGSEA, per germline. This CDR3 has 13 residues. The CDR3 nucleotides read TGCAGCGTTGAAGGGGGCAGGAGCTATGGCTACACCTTC. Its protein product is CSVEGGRSYGYTF. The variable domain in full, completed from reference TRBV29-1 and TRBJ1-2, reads SAVISQKPSRDICQRGTSLTIQCQVDSQVTMMFWYRQQPGQSLTLIATANQGSEATYESGFVIDKFPISRPNLTFSTLTVSNMSPEDSSIYLCSVEGGRSYGYTFGSGTRLTVV.

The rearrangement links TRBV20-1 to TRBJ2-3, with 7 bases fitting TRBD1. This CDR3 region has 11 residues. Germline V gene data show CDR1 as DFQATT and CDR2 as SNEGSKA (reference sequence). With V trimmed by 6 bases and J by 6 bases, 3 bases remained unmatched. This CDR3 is CSAQTGDTQYF. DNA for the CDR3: TGCAGTGCACAGACAGGGGATACGCAGTATTTT.

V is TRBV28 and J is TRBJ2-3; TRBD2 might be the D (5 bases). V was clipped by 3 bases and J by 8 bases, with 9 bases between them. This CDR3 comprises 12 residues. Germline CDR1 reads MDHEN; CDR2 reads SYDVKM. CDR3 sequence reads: CASSFRGSTQYF. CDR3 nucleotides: TGTGCCAGCAGTTTCAGAGGGAGTACGCAGTATTTT.

CDR3 loop: CASSFIYEQYF. The DNA of the CDR3 is TGTGCCAGCAGCTTTATCTACGAGCAGTACTTC. The chain couples TRBV28 to TRBJ2-7, with no clear D. Germline V gene lookup returns CDR1 MDHEN and CDR2 SYDVKM. Trimming left V 6 bases short and J 3 bases short, with 6 bases between. CDR3 length: 11 residues.

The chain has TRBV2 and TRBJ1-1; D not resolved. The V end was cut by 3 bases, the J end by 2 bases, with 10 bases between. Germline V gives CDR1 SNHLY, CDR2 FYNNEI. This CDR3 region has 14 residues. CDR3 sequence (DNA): TGTGCCAGCAGTGATGATACAGCCAACACTGAAGCTTTCTTT. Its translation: CASSDDTANTEAFF.

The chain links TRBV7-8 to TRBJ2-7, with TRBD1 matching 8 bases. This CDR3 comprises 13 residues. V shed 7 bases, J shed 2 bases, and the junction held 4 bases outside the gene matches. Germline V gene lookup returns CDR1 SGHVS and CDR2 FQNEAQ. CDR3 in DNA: TGTGCCAGCAACGAACAGGGGGCCTACGAGCAGTACTTC. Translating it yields CASNEQGAYEQYF.

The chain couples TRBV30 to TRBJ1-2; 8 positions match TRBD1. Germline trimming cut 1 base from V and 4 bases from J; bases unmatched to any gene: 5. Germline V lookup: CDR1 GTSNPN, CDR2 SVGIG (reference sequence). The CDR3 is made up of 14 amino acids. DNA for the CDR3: TGTGCCTGGAGTGGCGGGACAGGCCTCTATGGCTACACCTTC. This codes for CAWSGGTGLYGYTF. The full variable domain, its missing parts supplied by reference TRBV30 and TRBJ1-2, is SQTIHQWPATLVQPVGSPLSLECTVEGTSNPNLYWYRQAAGRGLQLLFYSVGIGQISSEVPQNLSASRPQDRQFILSSKKLLLSDSGFYLCAWSGGTGLYGYTFGSGTRLTVV.

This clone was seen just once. As DNA, the CDR3 is TGTGCCACCAGCAGAGATCTTTCGGCAGGGCAAGAGACCCAGTACTTC. This sequence encodes CATSRDLSAGQETQYF. This rearrangement joins TRBV15 to TRBJ2-5, with D possibly matching TRBD1 (5 bases). CDR1 and CDR2 from the germline V gene are LNHNV and YYDKDF (reference sequence). This CDR3 is 16 amino acids long. Trimming pared 0 bases from V and 2 bases from J, leaving 13 bases between.

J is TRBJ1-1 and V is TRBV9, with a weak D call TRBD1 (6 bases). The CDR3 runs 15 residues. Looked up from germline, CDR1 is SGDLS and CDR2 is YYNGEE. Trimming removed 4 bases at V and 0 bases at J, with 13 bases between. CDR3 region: CASSPATGMNTEAFF. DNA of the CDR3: TGTGCCAGCAGCCCAGCCACAGGGATGAACACTGAAGCTTTCTTT. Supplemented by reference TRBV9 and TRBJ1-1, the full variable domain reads DSGVTQTPKHLITATGQRVTLRCSPRSGDLSVYWYQQSLDQGLQFLIQYYNGEERAKGNILERFSAQQFPDLHSELNLSSLELGDSALYFCASSPATGMNTEAFFGQGTRLTVV.